Only a few counts were recorded for the clone carrying this TCR beta chain. The source of the sample is a study of identical twins. A universal primer site was created by template switching, with the cDNA bearing unique molecular identifiers. TCRdb independently ran MiXCR on the 5' RACE reads; one entry per CDR3 protein. The table lists 1,800,000 or so distinct CDR3 sequences, roughly a third of them singletons. Germline CDR1 and CDR2: LGHDT and YNNKEL (reference sequence). The CDR3 covers 15 residues. Trimming took off 6 bases at V and 0 bases at J, with 12 bases between the two ends. The receptor was derived from a newborn girl in good health. The sequencing input was cord blood. V is TRBV3-1 and J is TRBJ2-1; no clear D gene. The CDR3 region has the DNA TGTGCCAGCAGGGCCGCCCGGAGCTCCTACAATGAGCAGTTCTTC. Translated, it gives CASRAARSSYNEQFF.